Ten or more counts support the clone carrying this TCR beta chain. Preparation of the bulk TCR libraries relied on previously described methods and listed TCR primers. TCRdb used MiXCR to reprocess the PCR reads, holding one entry per CDR3 protein. The data show about 63,000 distinct CDR3 sequences, with 19% seen just once and 1.4% held by the top ten. With 9 bases removed from V and 0 bases from J, the gap between germline ends came to 8 bases. CDR3 size: 12 residues. The germline V gene encodes CDR1 MDHEN and CDR2 SYDVKM. The data derive from a study of molecular identifiers for immune sequencing clone quantification. Looking at the study overall: Replicate experiments divided RNA from approximately 22,000 or 94,000 naive CD8 cells into five parts and sequenced four.

The chain links TRBV28 to TRBJ1-1; weak D call: TRBD1 (5 bases). The sample consisted of naive CD8+ T cells from blood, with Jurkat cell RNA spiked in. Subset in this sample: FACS-sorted CD8+CD4-CCR7+CD45RA+ naive T cells. This TCR came from a human donor in good health. Some libraries in this study had Jurkat cell RNA spiked in. The CDR3, as DNA: TGTGCCAGTGAACAGGTGAACACTGAAGCTTTCTTT. Amino acids: CASEQVNTEAFF.